This T cell receptor (beta chain) was captured in a study of OX40 agonist ivuxolimab in advanced cancers. Turning to the study itself: Ivuxolimab was administered intravenously to patients at 0.01 to 10 mg/kg every 2 weeks. Whole-study findings and limits: Clonal expansion among partial responders at 0.1-3.0 mg/kg ranked near the lowest. In general, CD8+ T cells held more expanded clones than CD4+ did, on average.

This table comes from immunoSEQ multiplex PCR, and its TCRdb copy is limited to in-frame clones, with some not included. Among more than 70,000 clones listed, roughly 85% were seen once. The germline gives CDR1 SGDLS, CDR2 YYNGEE. This CDR3 comprises 14 residues. V shed 0 bases and J shed 5 bases, with 12 bases lying between them. On this clone itself: Its antigen is not identified.

V usage is TRBV9 and J usage is TRBJ2-7; no firm D call. This TCR came from an adult with an advanced solid tumor such as melanoma, head and neck, liver or kidney cancer. Sequencing used CD4+ or CD8+ T cells sorted from blood, obtained in a trial of the OX40 agonist ivuxolimab. Written as DNA, the CDR3 is TGTGCCAGCAGCGTAGAGTCAGAGGTCCACGAGCAGTACTTC. It specifies CASSVESEVHEQYF.